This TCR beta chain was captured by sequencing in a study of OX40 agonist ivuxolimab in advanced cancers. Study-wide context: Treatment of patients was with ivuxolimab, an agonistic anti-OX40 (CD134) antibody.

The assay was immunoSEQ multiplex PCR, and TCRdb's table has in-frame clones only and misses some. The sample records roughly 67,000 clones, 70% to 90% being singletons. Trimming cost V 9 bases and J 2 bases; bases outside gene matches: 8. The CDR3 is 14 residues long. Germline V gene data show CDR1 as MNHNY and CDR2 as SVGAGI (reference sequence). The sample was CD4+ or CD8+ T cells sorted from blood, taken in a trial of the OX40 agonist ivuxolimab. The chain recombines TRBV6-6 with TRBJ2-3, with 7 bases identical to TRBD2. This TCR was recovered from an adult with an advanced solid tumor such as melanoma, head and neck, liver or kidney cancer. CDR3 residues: CASCERGSTDTQYF. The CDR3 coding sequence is TGTGCCAGTTGTGAGCGGGGTTCCACAGATACGCAGTATTTT.